Sequencing of this T cell receptor (beta chain) was carried out in a study of blood T cell repertoires in COVID-19. Study-level information: Sites in the United States, Italy and Spain provided acute and convalescent COVID-19 samples. Sample material is recorded as cDNA or gDNA derived from T cells, B-cell-depleted T cells, or PBMCs.

The length of the CDR3 is 13 residues. Trimming took 2 bases from V and 6 from J, leaving 11 bases between them. Germline CDR1 is SGHTA and CDR2 is FQGTGA. Original data processing: It was from reference gene primer amplification that nucleated cell counts were estimated. Generated by immunoSEQ multiplex PCR, the TCRdb table keeps only in-frame clones and is missing some. V, J and clone size are those of that table, while D and trimming were read from the DNA. Among approximately 300,000 clones listed, about nine tenths were seen once. The V call is TRBV7-3, the J call TRBJ2-7; D is perhaps TRBD2 (5 bases). The source of this sequence is a man aged 18-30 years with active or convalescent COVID-19. The material sequenced was peripheral blood. The CDR3 region is CASSLGGRSEQYF. In DNA, the CDR3 is TGTGCCAGCAGCTTAGGAGGCAGGAGCGAGCAGTACTTC.